The 5 T cell receptor beta chains presented below share a single source sample, sequenced in a study of blood T cell repertoires in COVID-19. Profiling relied on immunoSEQ multiplex PCR, and the TCRdb table lists in-frame clones only, not all of them. The repertoire holds 250,000 or so clones, with just under 90% as singletons. The source material was PBMCs or T cells enriched from blood (not recorded which). These receptors were taken from a man aged 45 to 65 who had been exposed to COVID-19.

V and J are TRBV19 and TRBJ1-3; D call uncertain. The V end was cut by 3 bases, the J end by 2 bases, with 14 bases between. CDR1 LNHDA and CDR2 SQIVND come from the germline V gene (reference sequence). The CDR3 is 16 amino acids. The CDR3 is CASSIFRTLTGNTIYF. The CDR3, as DNA: TGTGCCAGTAGTATCTTCAGGACTTTAACTGGAAACACCATATATTTT.

The V and J genes are TRBV21-1 and TRBJ1-2; TRBD1, as called in the table, went unchecked against the DNA. TRBV21-1 counts as a pseudogene. The CDR3 has 17 amino acids. The CDR3 reads CASSTHPLRPVGRGYTF. The CDR3 nucleotides read TGTGCCAGCAGCACTCACCCACTCAGGCCCGTGGGGCGGGGCTACACCTTC.

This chain connects TRBV7-2 to TRBJ1-4, with D hard to call. The CDR3 totals 17 residues. Trimming left V 2 bases short and J 0 bases short, with 13 bases between. Germline assignment: CDR1 SGHTA and CDR2 FQGNSA. The CDR3 DNA sequence: TGTGCCAGCAGCTTAATCATCCAGGCTACAACTAATGAAAAACTGTTTTTT. It is translated as CASSLIIQATTNEKLFF. The complete variable domain, with remaining parts taken from reference TRBV7-2 and TRBJ1-4, reads GAGVSQSPSNKVTEKGKDVELRCDPISGHTALYWYRQSLGQGLEFLIYFQGNSAPDKSGLPSDRFSAERTGGSVSTLTIQRTQQEDSAVYLCASSLIIQATTNEKLFFGSGTQLSVL.

This chain joins TRBV19 and TRBJ1-2, with 7 bases fitting TRBD1. V was pared by 4 bases and J by 0 bases, with 14 bases of the junction left unmatched. Germline V lookup: CDR1 LNHDA, CDR2 SQIVND (reference sequence). The CDR3 is 18 amino acids. CDR3 amino acids: CASSTRPTGDSANYGYTF. For the CDR3, the DNA is TGTGCCAGTAGTACTCGGCCAACAGGGGATTCAGCTAACTATGGCTACACCTTC.

V and J are TRBV12-5 and TRBJ1-2; 7 positions match TRBD1. The CDR3 length is 13 residues. The V gene end was trimmed by 3 bases and the J gene end by 8 bases; junction bases not matched to a gene: 6. Per germline, CDR1 LGHNT and CDR2 FRNRAP. CDR3 DNA: TGTGCTAGTGGTTTACAGGGGAACACCGGCTACACCTTC. The encoded protein is CASGLQGNTGYTF.